The rows below give T cell receptor beta chains drawn from one sample of a study of shared clonotypes between healthy human individuals. Clones were sequenced by immunoSEQ multiplex PCR, and TCRdb holds only the in-frame ones, with some missing. Here the sample spans 2 million to 2.5 million clones, approximately 95% being singletons. Sequencing used naive CD8+ T cells sorted from blood. The receptors originated from a man between 18 and 29 years old in good health. CDR3s include the opening cysteine and the closing phenylalanine or tryptophan. Fields, in order: CDR3 DNA, CDR3 protein, J gene, V gene, D gene, clone size. The D gene is left open where the match is weak. Expanded clones get a size class; other rows say once, few or many, or leave the size out.

CDR3 DNA: TGTGCCAGCAGTTCCGGGACAGGGACCTACGAGCAGTACTTC
CDR3 protein: CASSSGTGTYEQYF
J gene: TRBJ2-7
V gene: TRBV2
D gene: TRBD1
clone size: .

CDR3 DNA: TGCGCCAGCAGCTTGGGACAGATCATGCCGGAGACCCAGTACTTC
CDR3 protein: CASSLGQIMPETQYF
J gene: TRBJ2-5
V gene: TRBV5-1
D gene: .
clone size: .

CDR3 DNA: TGTGCCAGCAGCGGGCTAGAAAAGACCCAGTACTTC
CDR3 protein: CASSGLEKTQYF
J gene: TRBJ2-5
V gene: TRBV5-6
D gene: .
clone size: .

CDR3 DNA: TGTGCCAGCAGTTTTTATCCCCTCGGCCAACTCTACCTTATGAACACTGAAGCTTTCTTT
CDR3 protein: CASSFYPLGQLYLMNTEAFF
J gene: TRBJ1-1
V gene: TRBV27
D gene: .
clone size: .

CDR3 DNA: TGTGCCTGGAACCTAGCAGCGAATGAGCAGTTCTTC
CDR3 protein: CAWNLAANEQFF
J gene: TRBJ2-1
V gene: TRBV30
D gene: .
clone size: .

CDR3 DNA: TGTGCCAGCAGCCCCACAGGGTTAACGGGCACTGAAGCTTTCTTT
CDR3 protein: CASSPTGLTGTEAFF
J gene: TRBJ1-1
V gene: TRBV9
D gene: .
clone size: once

CDR3 DNA: TGTGCCTGGAGGACGGAGGGCTCGGGCAATCAGCCCCAGCATTTT
CDR3 protein: CAWRTEGSGNQPQHF
J gene: TRBJ1-5
V gene: TRBV30
D gene: .
clone size: .

CDR3 DNA: TGTGCCAGCAGCGTTGACTCCTCGAGCTCCTACAATGAGCAGTTCTTC
CDR3 protein: CASSVDSSSSYNEQFF
J gene: TRBJ2-1
V gene: TRBV9
D gene: .
clone size: .

CDR3 DNA: TGTGCCAGCAGTTACCTTTTACCGGGACAGACCTACGAGCAGTACTTC
CDR3 protein: CASSYLLPGQTYEQYF
J gene: TRBJ2-7
V gene: TRBV6-6
D gene: TRBD1
clone size: once

CDR3 DNA: TGTGCCAGCAGCTCCGGACAGATGTATGGCTACACCTTC
CDR3 protein: CASSSGQMYGYTF
J gene: TRBJ1-2
V gene: TRBV5-8
D gene: .
clone size: .

CDR3 DNA: TGTGCCAGCAGTTACTCAGGGGGGGACCAGCCCCAGCATTTT
CDR3 protein: CASSYSGGDQPQHF
J gene: TRBJ1-5
V gene: TRBV6-8
D gene: .
clone size: .

CDR3 DNA: TGTGCCAGCAGCCCCCGGGACAGGGGGTTCTACACTGAAGCTTTCTTT
CDR3 protein: CASSPRDRGFYTEAFF
J gene: TRBJ1-1
V gene: TRBV5-4
D gene: TRBD1
clone size: .

CDR3 DNA: TGTGCCAGCAGCTCACCCCCGGGACTAGCGGATAGGGGGGACACCGGGGAGCTGTTTTTT
CDR3 protein: CASSSPPGLADRGDTGELFF
J gene: TRBJ2-2
V gene: TRBV7-8
D gene: TRBD2
clone size: .

CDR3 DNA: TGTGCCAGCTCACCACTAGCGGGAGGGCCAAATGAGCAGTTCTTC
CDR3 protein: CASSPLAGGPNEQFF
J gene: TRBJ2-1
V gene: TRBV18
D gene: TRBD2
clone size: .